Listed below are T cell receptor beta chains from one sample, sequenced in a study of blood T cell repertoires in COVID-19. Sequenced by immunoSEQ multiplex PCR; TCRdb stores in-frame clones only, minus some. The sample lists 200,000 to 250,000 clones, 70% to 85% occurring once. The source material was PBMCs or T cells enriched from blood (not recorded which). These receptor sequences come from an older woman who had recovered from COVID-19. CDR3s include the opening cysteine and the closing phenylalanine or tryptophan. A D gene is named only where the DNA matches it firmly. Rows give clone size only sometimes, using once, few, many, or a class for an expanded clone.

size: .; D: .; V: TRBV6-5; J: TRBJ2-7; CDR3: CASSYVAGRHEQYF; DNA: TGTGCCAGCAGTTACGTCGCAGGGCGCCACGAGCAGTACTTC
size: .; D: .; V: TRBV12-3/TRBV12-4; J: TRBJ1-6; CDR3: CASSFSGDSPLHF; DNA: TGTGCCAGCAGTTTCTCGGGGGATTCACCCCTCCACTTT
size: .; D: TRBD1; V: TRBV10-3; J: TRBJ1-1; CDR3: CAIRGQGAAFF; DNA: TGTGCCATCAGAGGACAGGGGGCGGCTTTCTTT
size: .; D: .; V: TRBV20-1; J: TRBJ1-4; CDR3: CSASQVGEKLFF; DNA: TGCAGTGCTAGTCAGGTTGGGGAAAAACTGTTTTTT
size: .; D: .; V: TRBV3-1/TRBV3-2; J: TRBJ1-1; CDR3: CASSQDKRTEAFF; DNA: TGTGCCAGCAGCCAAGATAAGAGGACTGAAGCTTTCTTT
size: .; D: .; V: TRBV27; J: TRBJ1-6; CDR3: CASSLSFNSPLHF; DNA: TGTGCCAGCAGTTTATCCTTTAATTCACCCCTCCACTTT
size: .; D: .; V: TRBV18; J: TRBJ1-1; CDR3: CASSPRAERSTEAFF; DNA: TGTGCCAGCTCACCACGAGCAGAGAGGAGCACTGAAGCTTTCTTT
size: .; D: .; V: TRBV6-5; J: TRBJ2-1; CDR3: CASSFTGLSHNEQFF; DNA: TGTGCCAGCAGTTTCACAGGGCTTTCCCACAATGAGCAGTTCTTC
size: .; D: .; V: TRBV7-8; J: TRBJ2-6; CDR3: CASSFSTGANVLTF; DNA: TGTGCCAGCAGCTTTTCGACAGGGGCCAACGTCCTGACTTTC
size: few; D: .; V: TRBV21-1; J: TRBJ1-3; CDR3: CASGSSGNTIYF; DNA: TGTGCCAGCGGTAGCTCTGGAAACACCATATATTTT
size: .; D: .; V: TRBV12-3/TRBV12-4; J: TRBJ2-5; CDR3: CASRLSDRRTQYF; DNA: TGTGCCAGCAGATTATCAGACCGGAGGACCCAGTACTTC